The rows below give T cell receptor beta chains drawn from one sample of a study of OX40 agonist ivuxolimab in advanced cancers. Only in-frame clones appear in the TCRdb table, and some are missing; sequencing was by immunoSEQ multiplex PCR. The sample comprises roughly 61,000 clones, roughly 88% of which are singletons, and approximately 3.8% rests with the top ten. Material: CD4+ or CD8+ T cells sorted from blood, obtained in a trial of the OX40 agonist ivuxolimab. The receptors shown here come from an adult with an advanced solid tumor such as melanoma, head and neck, liver or kidney cancer. The CDR3 runs from the conserved cysteine through the conserved F or W. The D gene is left open where the match is weak. Rows may omit the clone size; those that give it use once, few, many or a size class.

TRBJ2-2	-	TRBV2	-	TGTGCCAGCAGTGTTCAGGGGCCCAACACCGGGGAGCTGTTTTTT	CASSVQGPNTGELFF
TRBJ1-5	-	TRBV19	-	TGTGCCAGTGGTCGGGTTGGGAATCAGCCCCAGCATTTT	CASGRVGNQPQHF
TRBJ2-1	-	TRBV19	-	TGTGCCAGTAGTACACGACAGGGAGGCTCCTACAATGAGCAGTTCTTC	CASSTRQGGSYNEQFF
TRBJ2-5	TRBD1	TRBV5-1	-	TGCGCCAGCAGCTTCGGACCCCCAGGACAGGCGGAAGAGACCCAGTACTTC	CASSFGPPGQAEETQYF
TRBJ1-6	TRBD1	TRBV7-9	-	TGTGCCAGCAGCCCGGGAGGGACAGTTTATTCACCCCTCCACTTT	CASSPGGTVYSPLHF
TRBJ1-1	-	TRBV11-3	once	TGTGCCAGCAGCTTACAGAGGAACACTGAAGCTTTCTTT	CASSLQRNTEAFF
TRBJ1-2	TRBD1	TRBV4-1	-	TGCGCCAGCAGCCAAGGAAGAGGTGGGGACAGTAACTATGGCTACACCTTC	CASSQGRGGDSNYGYTF
TRBJ2-1	-	TRBV6-6	-	TGTGCCAGCAGTTACCGCGGGGGCGGGTTGGATGAGCAGTTCTTC	CASSYRGGGLDEQFF
TRBJ2-1	-	TRBV7-9	-	TGTGCCAGCAGTAATACCTGGAGTGAGCAGTTCTTC	CASSNTWSEQFF
TRBJ2-1	-	TRBV14	-	TGTGCCAGCAGCCAATGGGGTCGGCAGGGAGAGCAGTTCTTC	CASSQWGRQGEQFF
TRBJ2-3	-	TRBV5-1	-	TGCGCCAGCAGCTTGGGAACAAGTATGAGCACAGATACGCAGTATTTT	CASSLGTSMSTDTQYF
TRBJ1-2	TRBD1	TRBV19	-	TGTGCCAGTAGTACCACAGGGGGCGCGGATGGCTACACCTTC	CASSTTGGADGYTF
TRBJ1-3	-	TRBV29-1	-	TGCAGCGCTACCGTTGACAGCGGAAACACCATATATTTT	CSATVDSGNTIYF
TRBJ2-1	-	TRBV29-1	-	TGCAGCGTTAAAAGCGGCTCCTACAATGAGCAGTTCTTC	CSVKSGSYNEQFF
TRBJ2-3	-	TRBV11-2	-	TGTGCCAGCAGCTTTACCCTCCCCTTATCGGGGTACACAGATACGCAGTATTTT	CASSFTLPLSGYTDTQYF
TRBJ2-1	-	TRBV6-5	-	TGTGCCAGCAGCCGAGACAGACTTTCCTACAATGAGCAGTTCTTC	CASSRDRLSYNEQFF
TRBJ1-5	-	TRBV6-1	-	TGTGCCAGCATAAGGGGAGAGCGCAATCAGCCCCAGCATTTT	CASIRGERNQPQHF
TRBJ2-7	-	TRBV7-2	-	TGTGCCAGCAGCTTCCCTCAGCAATACGAGCAGTACTTC	CASSFPQQYEQYF
TRBJ2-1	TRBD1	TRBV25-1	-	TGTGCCAGCAGTGAATACAGGGGGAATTACAATGAGCAGTTCTTC	CASSEYRGNYNEQFF
TRBJ2-5	-	TRBV18	-	TGTGCCAGCTCACCCTGGACAGAACAAGAGACCCAGTACTTC	CASSPWTEQETQYF
TRBJ2-1	-	TRBV27	-	TGTGCCAGCAGTTTAGGGGGGTCAGGCTACAATGAGCAGTTCTTC	CASSLGGSGYNEQFF
TRBJ1-4	-	TRBV25-1	-	TGTGCCAGCGGCTCACAGGCAACTAATGAAAAACTGTTTTTT	CASGSQATNEKLFF
TRBJ1-3	-	TRBV19	-	TGTGCCAGTAGTATAGCTTGGTGGAGACACTTCTCTGGAAACACCATATATTTT	CASSIAWWRHFSGNTIYF
TRBJ2-7	TRBD1	TRBV7-9	few	TGTGCCAGCAGCGTACCGGGACAGGGTATATACGAGCAGTACTTC	CASSVPGQGIYEQYF
TRBJ2-1	TRBD1	TRBV30	-	TGTGCCTGGAGAGGGACAGAACCCATAAGGTGGTTCTTC	CAWRGTEPIRWFF
TRBJ1-1	-	TRBV18	-	TGTGCCAGCTCACCACCGGTGGTAATGAACACTGAAGCTTTCTTT	CASSPPVVMNTEAFF
TRBJ2-5	TRBD1	TRBV6-5	few	TGTGCCAGCAGTTACGCGGGACAGGGGGCAGAGACCCAGTACTTC	CASSYAGQGAETQYF
TRBJ1-5	-	TRBV7-8	-	TGTGCCAGCAGCTTACGGGGCAGAAACAATCAGTCCCAGCATTTT	CASSLRGRNNQSQHF
TRBJ1-2	-	TRBV9	few	TGTGCCAGCAGCCGGCATCAGGGGACTCCAACCTTC	CASSRHQGTPTF
TRBJ2-7	TRBD2	TRBV19	-	TGTGCTAGTAGTATAGACAGCGGGAGCACCTACGAGCAGTACTTC	CASSIDSGSTYEQYF
TRBJ1-2	-	TRBV10-3	-	TGTGCCATCAGTGAGTCAGGCGGTTATAACTATGGCTACACCTTC	CAISESGGYNYGYTF
TRBJ2-5	-	TRBV2	-	TGTGCCACCGGGCACCTCCCGGAGACCCAGTACTTC	CATGHLPETQYF
TRBJ1-5	-	TRBV6-5	-	TGTGCCAGCAGTTACTACAGGGATCAGCCCCAGCATTTT	CASSYYRDQPQHF
TRBJ1-1	-	TRBV6-5	-	TGTGCCAGCAGTGACCCGGGAGGCAACACTGAAGCTTTCTTT	CASSDPGGNTEAFF
TRBJ1-2	-	TRBV2	-	TGTGCCAGCAGTGAAGCTCGCGGCTGGTACTATGGCTACACCTTC	CASSEARGWYYGYTF
TRBJ1-1	-	TRBV6-6	once	TGTGCCAGCAGTTTACAGGGTTACACTGAAGCTTTCTTT	CASSLQGYTEAFF
TRBJ2-7	-	TRBV6-1	-	TGTGCCAGCAGTCGTTTATCCGGGAACGATGTCGAGCAGTACTTC	CASSRLSGNDVEQYF
TRBJ1-2	TRBD1	TRBV27	-	TGTGCCAGCAGTGGGGACAGTCTCTATGGCTACACCTTC	CASSGDSLYGYTF
TRBJ2-2	TRBD2	TRBV4-2	-	TGTGCCAGCAGACCATCCGGGAGGGCCTATGCCGGGGAGCTGTTTTTT	CASRPSGRAYAGELFF
TRBJ1-2	-	TRBV6-1	-	TGTGCCAGCAGTGACGTTGGCTACACCTTC	CASSDVGYTF
TRBJ1-5	-	TRBV30	-	TGTGCCTGGAGTCATCACGCAGGGGGCAATCAGCCCCAGCATTTT	CAWSHHAGGNQPQHF
TRBJ1-1	TRBD1	TRBV6-6	-	TGTGCCAGCAGAGAGGGACAGGGGATCCCTGAAGCTTTCTTT	CASREGQGIPEAFF
TRBJ1-2	-	TRBV4-3	-	TGCGCCAGCAGCCAAGATCCCCGGTACTATGGCTACACCTTC	CASSQDPRYYGYTF
TRBJ1-3	-	TRBV7-8	-	TGTGCCAGCAGCCAAGACAGGCTTTATGGAAACACCATATATTTT	CASSQDRLYGNTIYF
TRBJ2-4	TRBD1	TRBV19	-	TGTGCCAGCAGGGACCCCGGGACAGAGAACATTCAGTACTTC	CASRDPGTENIQYF
TRBJ2-1	-	TRBV25-1	-	TGTGCCAGCAGTCGTAGCGGAAGTTGGTACAATGAGCAGTTCTTC	CASSRSGSWYNEQFF